This is a list of T cell receptor beta chains from one sample in a study of PD-L1 blockade in urothelial cancer. Profiling relied on immunoSEQ multiplex PCR, and the TCRdb table lists in-frame clones only, not all of them. The sample has tens of thousands of clones, 80% to 90% seen once. The material was PBMCs, obtained around atezolizumab (anti-PD-L1) treatment. All receptors come from a woman older than 75 with urothelial cancer. The CDR3 runs from the conserved cysteine through the conserved F or W. D genes are given only for firm matches. A row's size may be missing; if present it is once, few, many or a size class.

v_call	clone_size	j_call	d_call	cdr3_aa	cdr3_nt
TRBV6-5	few	TRBJ1-2	TRBD1	CASRLGQGVNYGYTF	TGTGCCAGCAGGCTTGGACAGGGTGTTAACTATGGCTACACCTTC
TRBV30	.	TRBJ2-1	TRBD2	CAFSGSPSYNEQFF	TGTGCCTTTAGCGGGAGTCCATCCTACAATGAGCAGTTCTTC
TRBV19	.	TRBJ2-5	.	CASSISGSETQYF	TGTGCCAGTAGTATAAGTGGGAGTGAGACCCAGTACTTC
TRBV27	.	TRBJ1-5	.	CASSLEGGNQPQHF	TGTGCCAGCAGTTTGGAGGGGGGGAACCAGCCCCAGCATTTT
TRBV6-5	.	TRBJ1-1	TRBD1	CASSYGGTGGLPEAFF	TGTGCCAGCAGTTACGGCGGGACAGGGGGCTTGCCTGAAGCTTTCTTT
TRBV11-2	.	TRBJ1-5	.	CASSLGGRDNQPQHF	TGTGCCAGCAGCTTAGGAGGCCGCGACAATCAGCCCCAGCATTTT
TRBV7-9	.	TRBJ1-1	.	CASSFRNTEAFF	TGTGCCAGCAGCTTTAGGAACACTGAAGCTTTCTTT
TRBV5-6	.	TRBJ1-5	.	CASTAYRGNQPQHF	TGTGCCAGCACCGCCTACAGGGGCAATCAGCCCCAGCATTTT
TRBV6-5	.	TRBJ2-3	.	CASSYSPQGSTDTQYF	TGTGCCAGCAGTTACTCCCCACAGGGAAGCACAGATACGCAGTATTTT
TRBV7-3	once	TRBJ1-2	TRBD1	CASSTQQGGSYTF	TGTGCCAGCAGCACTCAACAGGGGGGGAGCTACACCTTC
TRBV5-6	.	TRBJ2-3	TRBD1	CASSWDRGLGDTQYF	TGTGCCAGCAGCTGGGACAGGGGGCTTGGGGATACGCAGTATTTT
TRBV5-6	.	TRBJ2-1	.	CASSLGDYEQFF	TGTGCCAGCAGCTTGGGAGATTATGAGCAGTTCTTC
TRBV28	.	TRBJ1-5	TRBD1	CASRGTGLRDRNQPQHF	TGTGCCAGCAGGGGGACAGGTCTTCGGGATCGCAATCAGCCCCAGCATTTT
TRBV7-9	.	TRBJ2-7	TRBD1	CASSHPRDSIYEQYF	TGTGCCAGCAGCCATCCTCGGGACAGTATCTACGAGCAGTACTTC